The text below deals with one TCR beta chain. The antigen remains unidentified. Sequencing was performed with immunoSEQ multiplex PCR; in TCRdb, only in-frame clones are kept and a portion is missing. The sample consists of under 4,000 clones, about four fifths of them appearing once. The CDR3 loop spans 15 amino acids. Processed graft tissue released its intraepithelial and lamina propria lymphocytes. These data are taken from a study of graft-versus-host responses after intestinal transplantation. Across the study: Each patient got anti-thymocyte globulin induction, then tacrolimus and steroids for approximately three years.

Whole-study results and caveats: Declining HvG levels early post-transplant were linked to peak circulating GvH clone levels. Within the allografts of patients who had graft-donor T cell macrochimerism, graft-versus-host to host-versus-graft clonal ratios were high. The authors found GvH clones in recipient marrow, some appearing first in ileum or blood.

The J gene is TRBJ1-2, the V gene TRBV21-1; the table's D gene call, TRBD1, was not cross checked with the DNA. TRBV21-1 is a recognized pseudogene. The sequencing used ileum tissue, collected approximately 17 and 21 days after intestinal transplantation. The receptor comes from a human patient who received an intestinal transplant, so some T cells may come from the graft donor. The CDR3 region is CASSKAVGPTNGYTF. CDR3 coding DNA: TGTGCCAGCAGCAAAGCGGTGGGGCCCACAAATGGCTACACCTTC.